Below, 12 T cell receptor beta chains from the same sample are listed, as sequenced in a study of cytomegalovirus exposure and HLA in healthy donors. The PCR made use of 60 Vbeta and 13 Jbeta primers. Clones were sequenced by immunoSEQ multiplex PCR, and TCRdb holds only the in-frame ones, with some missing. The sample consists of over 110,000 clones, about three quarters of them appearing once. The sequencing sample was made of PBMCs. The receptors shown here come from a woman aged 40 to 55 in good health and CMV-seronegative.

The chain combines TRBV7-2 with TRBJ2-3; TRBD1 is a possible D gene (6 bases). V dropped 3 bases and J dropped 1 base, with 8 bases sitting between them. CDR1 and CDR2 from the germline V gene are SGHTA and FQGNSA. This CDR3 has 14 amino acids. The CDR3 is CASSLGAGTDTQYF. The CDR3 nucleotides are TGTGCCAGCAGCTTGGGGGCTGGCACAGATACGCAGTATTTT. The whole variable domain, filled in from reference TRBV7-2 and TRBJ2-3, reads GAGVSQSPSNKVTEKGKDVELRCDPISGHTALYWYRQSLGQGLEFLIYFQGNSAPDKSGLPSDRFSAERTGGSVSTLTIQRTQQEDSAVYLCASSLGAGTDTQYFGPGTRLTVL.

This clone was picked up one time. The chain links TRBV4-1 to TRBJ1-5; perhaps TRBD1 as D (5 bases). V was trimmed by 2 bases and J by 3 bases, leaving 17 bases between them. CDR1 is MGHRA, CDR2 YSYEKL, per germline. The CDR3 runs 17 residues. CDR3 in DNA: TGCGCCAGCAGCCAACCTCGGGACGGGAGCATCAATCAGCCCCAGCATTTT. Protein product: CASSQPRDGSINQPQHF.

This rearrangement joins TRBV13 to TRBJ1-1; tentative D call: TRBD1 (5 bases). CDR3 length: 15 residues. V was trimmed by 5 bases and J by 0 bases, leaving 13 bases between them. From germline, CDR1 is PRHDT and CDR2 FYEKMQ (reference sequence). The CDR3 DNA sequence: TGTGCCAGCAGCCTCCCGGGGGGAATGAACACTGAAGCTTTCTTT. It translates to CASSLPGGMNTEAFF. The variable domain in full, completed from reference TRBV13 and TRBJ1-1, reads AAGVIQSPRHLIKEKRETATLKCYPIPRHDTVYWYQQGPGQDPQFLISFYEKMQSDKGSIPDRFSAQQFSDYHSELNMSSLELGDSALYFCASSLPGGMNTEAFFGQGTRLTVV.

The chain recombines TRBV5-4 with TRBJ1-1; 8 bases line up with TRBD1. CDR3 length equals 15 residues. V gave up 2 bases and J gave up 5 bases; unmatched junction bases: 8. Germline assignment: CDR1 SGHNT and CDR2 YYREEE (reference sequence). CDR3 loop: CASSLQGGTGTEAFF. DNA for the CDR3: TGTGCCAGCAGCTTACAGGGGGGCACGGGAACTGAAGCTTTCTTT.

The gene calls are TRBV18 and TRBJ2-5; 11 nucleotides align to TRBD2. The germline V gene encodes CDR1 KGHSH and CDR2 LQKENI. The V gene end was trimmed by 3 bases and the J gene end by 1 base; junction bases not matched to a gene: 4. The CDR3 is 16 amino acids. The CDR3 region is CASSPPGTSGQETQYF. The CDR3 DNA sequence: TGTGCCAGCTCACCCCCCGGGACTAGCGGCCAAGAGACCCAGTACTTC.

V is TRBV4-3 and J is TRBJ1-2; possibly TRBD1 for D (5 bases). There are 15 residues in the CDR3. Between the trimmed V and J ends, which lost 0 bases and 4 bases, there was a span of 12 bases. CDR1 is LGHNA, CDR2 YSLEER, per germline. The chain's CDR3 is CASSQDGAGIYGYTF. CDR3 sequence (DNA): TGCGCCAGCAGCCAAGATGGGGCAGGTATCTATGGCTACACCTTC.

This clone has just a few counts. This rearrangement joins TRBV4-1 to TRBJ1-2, with no clear D. Trimming stripped 3 bases from V and 9 bases from J, with 8 bases between. The CDR3 is 11 residues long. Germline-derived CDR1 and CDR2 are MGHRA and YSYEKL. The CDR3 DNA sequence: TGCGCCAGCAGCCAGGGCCCTAGCTACACCTTC. Translation gives CASSQGPSYTF.

The rearrangement joins TRBV5-1 to TRBJ2-2, with D maybe TRBD2 (7 bases). Between the trimmed V and J ends, which lost 0 bases and 7 bases, there was a span of 13 bases. The CDR3 length is 15 residues. CDR1 is SGHRS and CDR2 is YFSETQ in the germline V gene. CDR3 sequence: CASSLEGGLHGELFF. The DNA of the CDR3 is TGCGCCAGCAGCTTGGAGGGGGGGCTGCACGGGGAGCTGTTTTTT.

The chain employs TRBV5-4 and TRBJ1-3; unclear D gene. V lost 0 bases and J 0 bases, leaving 10 bases between the germline ends. Germline CDR1 is SGHNT and CDR2 is YYREEE (reference sequence). This CDR3 is built from 16 residues. In DNA form, the CDR3 reads TGTGCCAGCAGCTTGGCGAGCGTTTCCTCTGGAAACACCATATATTTT. Protein sequence: CASSLASVSSGNTIYF.

This clone was seen a single time. The J gene is TRBJ1-4, the V gene TRBV18; a possible D gene is TRBD1 (6 bases). This CDR3 has 14 residues. Germline values: CDR1 KGHSH, CDR2 LQKENI. V was clipped by 3 bases and J by 7 bases, with 12 bases between them. The CDR3 spells CASSPRGAVEKLFF. The CDR3 DNA reads TGTGCCAGCTCACCCCGGGGGGCGGTTGAAAAACTGTTTTTT.

This clone was seen more than once but under ten times. V and J are TRBV6-5 and TRBJ1-4, with 8 bases fitting TRBD1. The trim removed 2 bases at V and 7 bases at J, leaving 6 bases unmatched. Germline V gene lookup returns CDR1 MNHEY and CDR2 SVGAGI. This CDR3 is built from 15 residues. The CDR3 loop reads CASSYLDRAVEKLFF. In DNA form, the CDR3 reads TGTGCCAGCAGTTACCTGGACAGGGCCGTTGAAAAACTGTTTTTT.

The rearrangement uses TRBV7-8 and TRBJ1-3; D not certain. Per the germline V gene, CDR1 is SGHVS and CDR2 is FQNEAQ. The V gene lost 5 bases and the J gene lost 4 bases, with 9 bases spanning the gap. This CDR3 has 13 amino acids. DNA of the CDR3: TGTGCCAGCAGCATCACACAGGGAAACACCATATATTTT. Residues: CASSITQGNTIYF.